This TCR beta chain was recovered during a study of T cells after yellow fever vaccination. The germline V gene has CDR1 DFQATT and CDR2 SNEGSKA (reference sequence). Trimming pared 6 bases from V and 0 bases from J, leaving 8 bases between. The length of the CDR3 is 13 residues. This clonotype has only a few counts. From the 5' RACE reads, TCRdb called clonotypes with MiXCR, one entry per CDR3 protein. The sample yields some 350,000 distinct CDR3 sequences, more than 9% seen once. The chain has TRBV20-1 and TRBJ2-2; no reliable D call. This receptor was obtained from a man between 18 and 29 years old who received the YFV17D yellow fever vaccine. Sequenced here: PBMCs, sampled on the day of the first yellow fever vaccination. This CDR3 is CSAPPANTGELFF. In DNA form, the CDR3 reads TGCAGTGCACCCCCAGCGAACACCGGGGAGCTGTTTTTT.